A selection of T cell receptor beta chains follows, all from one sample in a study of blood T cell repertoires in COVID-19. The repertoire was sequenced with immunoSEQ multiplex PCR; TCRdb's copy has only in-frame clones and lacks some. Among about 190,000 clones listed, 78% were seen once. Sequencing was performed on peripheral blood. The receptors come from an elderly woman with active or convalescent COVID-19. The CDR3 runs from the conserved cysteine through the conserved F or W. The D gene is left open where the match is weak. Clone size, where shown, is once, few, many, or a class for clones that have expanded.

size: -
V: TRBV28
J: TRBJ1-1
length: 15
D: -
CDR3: CATFSPYRVNTEAFF
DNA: TGTGCCACATTCTCCCCCTACAGGGTGAACACTGAAGCTTTCTTT

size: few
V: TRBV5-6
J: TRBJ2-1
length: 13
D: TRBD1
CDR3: CASSRDRGNEQFF
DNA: TGTGCCAGCAGCAGGGACAGGGGCAACGAGCAGTTCTTC

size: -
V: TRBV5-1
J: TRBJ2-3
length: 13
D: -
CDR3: CASSLGDTDTQYF
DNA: TGCGCCAGCAGCTTGGGAGACACAGATACGCAGTATTTT

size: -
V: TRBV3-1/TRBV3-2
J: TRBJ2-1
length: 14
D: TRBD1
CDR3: CASSQGSGGVEQFF
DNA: TGTGCCAGCAGCCAAGGATCAGGGGGCGTTGAGCAGTTCTTC

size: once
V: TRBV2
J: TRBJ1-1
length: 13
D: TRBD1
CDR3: CASSRDRETEAFF
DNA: TGTGCCAGCAGCCGGGACAGAGAGACTGAAGCTTTCTTT

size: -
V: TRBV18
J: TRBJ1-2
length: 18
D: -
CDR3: CASSPAGGSLNSNYGYTF
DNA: TGTGCCAGCTCACCAGCGGGCGGGAGTCTGAACTCTAACTATGGCTACACCTTC

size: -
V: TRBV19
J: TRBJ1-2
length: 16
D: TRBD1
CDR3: CASSLKGQGGPVGYTF
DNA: TGTGCCAGTAGCTTAAAAGGACAGGGTGGTCCCGTTGGCTACACCTTC

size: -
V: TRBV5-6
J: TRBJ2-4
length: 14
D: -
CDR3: CASSFGAQGNIQYF
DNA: TGTGCCAGCAGCTTCGGGGCACAGGGAAACATTCAGTACTTC

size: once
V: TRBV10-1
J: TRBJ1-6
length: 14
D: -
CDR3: CAKAGSRGNSPLHF
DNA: TGCGCCAAGGCTGGGAGTCGCGGGAATTCACCCCTCCACTTT

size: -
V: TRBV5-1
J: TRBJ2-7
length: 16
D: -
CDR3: CASSPGQGGRAYEQYF
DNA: TGCGCCAGCAGCCCCGGACAGGGAGGGAGGGCCTACGAGCAGTACTTC

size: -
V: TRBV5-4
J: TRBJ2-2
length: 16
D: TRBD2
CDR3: CASSLMAGGLTGELFF
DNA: TGTGCCAGCAGCTTGATGGCGGGGGGCCTCACCGGGGAGCTGTTTTTT

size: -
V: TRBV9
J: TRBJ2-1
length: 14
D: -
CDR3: CASSYRDSYNEQFF
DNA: TGTGCCAGCAGTTACAGAGACTCCTACAATGAGCAGTTCTTC

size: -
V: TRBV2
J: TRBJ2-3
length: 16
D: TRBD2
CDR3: CASSPLAGGSTDTQYF
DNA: TGTGCCAGCAGTCCGTTAGCGGGGGGGAGCACAGATACGCAGTATTTT

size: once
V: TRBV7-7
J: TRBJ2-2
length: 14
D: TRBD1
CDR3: CASSDRGNTGELFF
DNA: TGTGCTAGCAGCGACAGGGGAAACACCGGGGAGCTGTTTTTT

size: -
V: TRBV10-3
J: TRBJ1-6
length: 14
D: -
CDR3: CAIRGDGRNSPLHF
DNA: TGTGCCATCAGGGGAGACGGAAGAAATTCACCCCTCCACTTT

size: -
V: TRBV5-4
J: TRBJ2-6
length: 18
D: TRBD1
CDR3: CASSDNRGRFPGANVLTF
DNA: TGTGCCAGCAGCGATAACAGGGGGCGCTTTCCTGGGGCCAACGTCCTGACTTTC

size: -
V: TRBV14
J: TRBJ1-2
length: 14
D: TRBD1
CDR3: CASSQVWTGEGYTF
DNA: TGTGCCAGCAGCCAAGTTTGGACAGGGGAAGGCTACACCTTC

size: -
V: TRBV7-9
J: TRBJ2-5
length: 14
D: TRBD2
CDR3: CASSSSGGTETQYF
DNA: TGTGCCAGCAGTTCTAGCGGGGGTACTGAGACCCAGTACTTC

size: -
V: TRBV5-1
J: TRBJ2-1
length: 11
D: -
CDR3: CASRYLNEQFF
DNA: TGCGCCAGCAGGTATCTCAATGAGCAGTTCTTC

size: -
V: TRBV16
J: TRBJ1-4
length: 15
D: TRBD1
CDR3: CASSHQSTGAEKLFF
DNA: TGTGCCAGCAGCCATCAATCGACAGGGGCGGAAAAACTGTTTTTT

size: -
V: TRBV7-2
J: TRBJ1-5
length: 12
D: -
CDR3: CASSQNHQPQHF
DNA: TGTGCCAGCAGCCAAAATCATCAGCCCCAGCATTTT

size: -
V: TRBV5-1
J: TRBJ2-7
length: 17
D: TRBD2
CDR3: CASSLALSGGSPYEQYF
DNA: TGCGCCAGCAGCTTGGCCTTGTCGGGGGGGTCCCCGTACGAGCAGTACTTC

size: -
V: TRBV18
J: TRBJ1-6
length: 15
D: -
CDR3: CASSDTTGLNSPLHF
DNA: TGTGCCAGCTCCGATACTACAGGGCTGAATTCACCCCTCCACTTT

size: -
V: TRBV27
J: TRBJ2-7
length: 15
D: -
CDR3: CASSLSGQGTYEQYF
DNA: TGTGCCAGCAGTTTATCGGGGCAGGGGACCTACGAGCAGTACTTC

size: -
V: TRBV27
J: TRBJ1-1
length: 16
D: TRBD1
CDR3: CASSTATGQPAFEAFF
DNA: TGTGCCAGCAGTACGGCAACGGGACAGCCAGCATTTGAAGCTTTCTTT

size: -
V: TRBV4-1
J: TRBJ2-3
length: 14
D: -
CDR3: CASSHRLEGDTQYF
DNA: TGCGCCAGCAGCCACCGTCTAGAGGGAGATACGCAGTATTTT

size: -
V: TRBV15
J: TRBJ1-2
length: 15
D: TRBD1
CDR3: CATSARDSPNYGYTF
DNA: TGTGCCACCAGCGCCCGGGACAGCCCAAACTATGGCTACACCTTC

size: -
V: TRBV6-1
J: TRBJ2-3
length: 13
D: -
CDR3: CASSELSTDTQYF
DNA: TGTGCCAGCAGTGAACTGTCCACAGATACGCAGTATTTT

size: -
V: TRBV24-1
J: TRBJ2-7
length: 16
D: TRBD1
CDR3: CATSATTGTGSYEQYF
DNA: TGTGCCACCAGTGCGACAACCGGGACAGGGTCTTACGAGCAGTACTTC

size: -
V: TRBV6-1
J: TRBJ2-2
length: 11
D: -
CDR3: CASSEATNRFF
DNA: TGTGCCAGCAGTGAAGCTACAAATCGGTTTTTT

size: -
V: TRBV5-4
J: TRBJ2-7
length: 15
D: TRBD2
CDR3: CASSLVAGGPHEQYF
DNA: TGTGCCAGCAGCTTGGTTGCGGGGGGGCCACACGAGCAGTACTTC

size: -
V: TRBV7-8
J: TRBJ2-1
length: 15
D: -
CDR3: CASSLAAEPSNEQFF
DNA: TGTGCCAGCAGCTTAGCGGCTGAACCTAGCAATGAGCAGTTCTTC

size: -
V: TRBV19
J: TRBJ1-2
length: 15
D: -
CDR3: CASSNRAGRGVGYTF
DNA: TGTGCCAGTAGTAATCGGGCTGGCAGGGGAGTTGGCTACACCTTC

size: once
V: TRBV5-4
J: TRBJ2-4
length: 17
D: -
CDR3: CASSADQGFQAKNIQYF
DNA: TGTGCCAGCAGCGCCGACCAGGGGTTCCAAGCCAAAAACATTCAGTACTTC

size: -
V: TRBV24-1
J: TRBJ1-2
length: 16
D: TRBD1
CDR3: CATSDPGQGGNYGYTF
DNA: TGTGCCACCAGTGACCCGGGACAGGGTGGCAACTATGGCTACACCTTC

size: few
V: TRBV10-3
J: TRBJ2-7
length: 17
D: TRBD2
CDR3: CAISGNSGLAGRYEQYF
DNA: TGTGCCATCAGTGGAAACTCAGGACTAGCGGGGAGATACGAGCAGTACTTC

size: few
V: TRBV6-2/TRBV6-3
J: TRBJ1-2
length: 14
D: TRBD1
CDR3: CASSWDRFFYGYTF
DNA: TGTGCCAGCAGTTGGGACAGATTTTTCTATGGCTACACCTTC